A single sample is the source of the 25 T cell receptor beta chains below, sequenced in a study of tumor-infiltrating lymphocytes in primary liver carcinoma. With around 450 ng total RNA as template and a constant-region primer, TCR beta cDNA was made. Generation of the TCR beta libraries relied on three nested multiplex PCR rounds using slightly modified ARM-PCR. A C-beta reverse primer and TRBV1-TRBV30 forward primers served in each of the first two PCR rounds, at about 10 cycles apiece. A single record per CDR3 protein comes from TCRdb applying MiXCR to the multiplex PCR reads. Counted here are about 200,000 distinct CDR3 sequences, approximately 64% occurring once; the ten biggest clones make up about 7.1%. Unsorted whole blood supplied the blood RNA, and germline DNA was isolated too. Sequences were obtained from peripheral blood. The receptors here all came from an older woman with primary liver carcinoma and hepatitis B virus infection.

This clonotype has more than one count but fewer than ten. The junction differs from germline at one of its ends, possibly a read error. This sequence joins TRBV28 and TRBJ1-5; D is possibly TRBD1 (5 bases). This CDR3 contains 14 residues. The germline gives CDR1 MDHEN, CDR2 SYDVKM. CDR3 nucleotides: TGTGCTAGCAGTTTGGGGGACAGCAATCAGCCCCAGCATTTT. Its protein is CASSLGDSNQPQHF.

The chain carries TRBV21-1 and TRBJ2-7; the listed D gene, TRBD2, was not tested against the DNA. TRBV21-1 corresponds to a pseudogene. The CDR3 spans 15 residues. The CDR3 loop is CASSKAPGLGREQYF. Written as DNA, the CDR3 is TGTGCCAGCAGCAAAGCCCCGGGACTAGGGAGGGAGCAGTACTTC.

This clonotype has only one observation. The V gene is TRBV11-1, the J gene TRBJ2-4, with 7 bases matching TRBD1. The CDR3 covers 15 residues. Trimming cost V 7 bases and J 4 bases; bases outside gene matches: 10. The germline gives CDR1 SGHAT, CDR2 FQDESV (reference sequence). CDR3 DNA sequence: TGTGCCAGCAACAAACCGGGACAGCCAAAAAACATTCAGTACTTC. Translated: CASNKPGQPKNIQYF.

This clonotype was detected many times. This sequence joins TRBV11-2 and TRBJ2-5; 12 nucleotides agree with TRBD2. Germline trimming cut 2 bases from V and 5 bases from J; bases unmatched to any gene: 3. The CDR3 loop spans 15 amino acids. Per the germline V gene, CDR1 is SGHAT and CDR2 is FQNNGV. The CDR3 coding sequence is TGTGCCAGCAGCTTAAATCTAGCGGGAGGGGAGACCCAGTACTTC. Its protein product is CASSLNLAGGETQYF. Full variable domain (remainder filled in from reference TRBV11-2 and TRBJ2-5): EAGVAQSPRYKIIEKRQSVAFWCNPISGHATLYWYQQILGQGPKLLIQFQNNGVVDDSQLPKDRFSAERLKGVDSTLKIQPAKLEDSAVYLCASSLNLAGGETQYFGPGTRLLVL.

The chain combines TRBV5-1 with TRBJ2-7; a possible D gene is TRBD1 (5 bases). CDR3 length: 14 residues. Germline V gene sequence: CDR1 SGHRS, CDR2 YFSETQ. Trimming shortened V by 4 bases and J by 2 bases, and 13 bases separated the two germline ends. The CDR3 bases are TGCGCCAGCAGCCCAAGCAGGGTTCCCTACGAGCAGTACTTC. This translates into CASSPSRVPYEQYF. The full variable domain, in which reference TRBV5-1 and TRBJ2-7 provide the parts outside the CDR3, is KAGVTQTPRYLIKTRGQQVTLSCSPISGHRSVSWYQQTPGQGLQFLFEYFSETQRNKGNFPGRFSGRQFSNSRSEMNVSTLELGDSALYLCASSPSRVPYEQYFGPGTRLTVT.

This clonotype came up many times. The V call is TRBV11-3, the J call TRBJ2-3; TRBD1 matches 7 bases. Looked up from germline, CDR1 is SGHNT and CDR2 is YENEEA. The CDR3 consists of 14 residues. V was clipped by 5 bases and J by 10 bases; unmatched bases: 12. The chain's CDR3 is CASSHLGTALPQYF. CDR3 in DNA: TGTGCCAGCAGCCACCTAGGGACAGCTCTTCCGCAGTATTTT.

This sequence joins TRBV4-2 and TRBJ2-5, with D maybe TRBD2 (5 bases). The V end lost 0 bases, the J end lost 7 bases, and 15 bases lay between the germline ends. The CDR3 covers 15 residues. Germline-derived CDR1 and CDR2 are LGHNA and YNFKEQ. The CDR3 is CASSQDPEGYGTQYF. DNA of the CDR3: TGTGCCAGCAGCCAAGATCCTGAGGGTTACGGGACCCAGTACTTC.

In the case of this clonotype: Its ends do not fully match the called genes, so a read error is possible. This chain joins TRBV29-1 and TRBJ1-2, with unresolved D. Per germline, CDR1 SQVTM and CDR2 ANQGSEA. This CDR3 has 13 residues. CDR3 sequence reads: CSIGGGPNYGYAF. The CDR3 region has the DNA TGCAGCATTGGTGGAGGCCCTAACTATGGCTACGCCTTC.

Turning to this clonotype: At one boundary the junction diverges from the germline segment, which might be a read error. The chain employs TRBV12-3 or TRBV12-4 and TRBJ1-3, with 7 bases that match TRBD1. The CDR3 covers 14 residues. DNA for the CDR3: TGTGTCAGCAGTTTCCGACAGGGCGGAAACATCATATATTTT. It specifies CVSSFRQGGNIIYF.

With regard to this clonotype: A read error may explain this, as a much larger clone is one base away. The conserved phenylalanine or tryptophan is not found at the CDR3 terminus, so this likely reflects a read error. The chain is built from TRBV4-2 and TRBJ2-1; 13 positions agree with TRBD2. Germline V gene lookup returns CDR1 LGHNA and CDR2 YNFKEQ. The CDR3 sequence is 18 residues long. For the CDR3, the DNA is TGCGCCAGCAGCTCTCGGACTAGCGGGAGTATCTCCTACAATGAGCAGTTCTTA. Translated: CASSSRTSGSISYNEQFL.

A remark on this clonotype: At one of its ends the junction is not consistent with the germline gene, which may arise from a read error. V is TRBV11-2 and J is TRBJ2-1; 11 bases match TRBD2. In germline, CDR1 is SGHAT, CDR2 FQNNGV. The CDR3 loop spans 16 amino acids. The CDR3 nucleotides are TGTGCCAGCAGCTTAACTAGCGGGAGATTCTACAAAGAGCAGTTCTTC. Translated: CASSLTSGRFYKEQFF.

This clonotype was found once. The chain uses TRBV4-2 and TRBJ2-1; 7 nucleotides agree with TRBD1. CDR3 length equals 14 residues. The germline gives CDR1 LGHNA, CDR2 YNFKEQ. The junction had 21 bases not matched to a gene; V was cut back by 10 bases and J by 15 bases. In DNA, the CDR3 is TGTGCCACCAACCAAGATAGGGGAGACAGGGTCACGTTCTTC. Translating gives CATNQDRGDRVTFF.

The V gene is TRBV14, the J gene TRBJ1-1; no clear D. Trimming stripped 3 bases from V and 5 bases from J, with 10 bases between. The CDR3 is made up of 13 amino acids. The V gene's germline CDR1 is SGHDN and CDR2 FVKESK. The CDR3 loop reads CASSQNMGTEAFF. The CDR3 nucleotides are TGTGCCAGCAGCCAGAACATGGGGACTGAAGCTTTCTTT.

Here the CDR3 DNA reads TGTGCCAGCAGTGGACCCGGGACACCGAACACTGAAGCTTTCTTT. It codes for CASSGPGTPNTEAFF. The chain has TRBV28 and TRBJ1-1; possible D gene TRBD1, 6 bases. Germline CDR1 MDHEN, CDR2 SYDVKM. The ends were cut back, 5 bases at V and 1 base at J, with 14 bases in the middle. There are 15 residues in the CDR3.

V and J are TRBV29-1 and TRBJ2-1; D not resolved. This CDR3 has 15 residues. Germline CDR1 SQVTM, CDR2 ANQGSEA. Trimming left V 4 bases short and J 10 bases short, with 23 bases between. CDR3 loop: CSVGDGRANRYEQFF. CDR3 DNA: TGCAGCGTTGGAGATGGGCGAGCCAACCGCTACGAGCAGTTCTTC.

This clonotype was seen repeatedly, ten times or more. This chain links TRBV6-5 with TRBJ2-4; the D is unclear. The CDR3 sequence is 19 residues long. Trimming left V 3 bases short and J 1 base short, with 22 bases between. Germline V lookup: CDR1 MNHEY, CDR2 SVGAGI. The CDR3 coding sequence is TGTGCCAGCAGTTATGCGAAGGATAGCTTGATTGAGGCCAAAAACATTCAGTACTTC. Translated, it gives CASSYAKDSLIEAKNIQYF.

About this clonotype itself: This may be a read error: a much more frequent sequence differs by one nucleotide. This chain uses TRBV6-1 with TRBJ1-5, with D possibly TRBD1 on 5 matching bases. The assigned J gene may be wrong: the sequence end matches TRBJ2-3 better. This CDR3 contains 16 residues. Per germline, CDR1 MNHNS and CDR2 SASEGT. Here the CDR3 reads CASSAKGKYGNQPQYF. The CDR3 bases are TGTGCCAGCAGTGCCAAGGGGAAATATGGCAATCAGCCCCAGTATTTT.

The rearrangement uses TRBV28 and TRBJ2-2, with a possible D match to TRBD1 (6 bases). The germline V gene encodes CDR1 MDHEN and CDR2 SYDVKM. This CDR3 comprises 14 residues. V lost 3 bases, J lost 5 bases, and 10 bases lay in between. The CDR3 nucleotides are TGTGCCAGCAGTTTGGGTGACAGGACCGGGGAGCTGTTTTTT. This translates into CASSLGDRTGELFF.

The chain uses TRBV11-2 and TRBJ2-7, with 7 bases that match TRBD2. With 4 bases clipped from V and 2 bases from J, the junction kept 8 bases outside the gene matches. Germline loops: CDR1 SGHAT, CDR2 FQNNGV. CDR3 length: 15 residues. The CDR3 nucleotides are TGTGCCAGCAGCTCAGCTAAGGGGAGGGCCTACGAGCAGTACTTC. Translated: CASSSAKGRAYEQYF.

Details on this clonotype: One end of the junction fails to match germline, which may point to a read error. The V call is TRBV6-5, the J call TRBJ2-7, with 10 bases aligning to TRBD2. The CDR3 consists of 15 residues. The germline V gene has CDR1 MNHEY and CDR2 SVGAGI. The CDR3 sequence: CASGYLAGDAYEQHF. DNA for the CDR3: TGTGCCAGCGGTTACCTAGCGGGAGATGCCTACGAGCAGCACTTC.

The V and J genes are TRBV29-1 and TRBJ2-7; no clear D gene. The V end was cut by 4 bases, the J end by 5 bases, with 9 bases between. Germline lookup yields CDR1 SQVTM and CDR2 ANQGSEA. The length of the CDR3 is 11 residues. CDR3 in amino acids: CSVGKSHEQYF. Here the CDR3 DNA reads TGCAGCGTTGGGAAGAGCCACGAGCAGTACTTC.

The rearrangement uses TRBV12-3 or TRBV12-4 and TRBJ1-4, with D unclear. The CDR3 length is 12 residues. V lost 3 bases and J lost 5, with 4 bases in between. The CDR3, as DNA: TGTGCCAGCAGTTTTAAAAATGAAAAACTGTTTTTT. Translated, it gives CASSFKNEKLFF.

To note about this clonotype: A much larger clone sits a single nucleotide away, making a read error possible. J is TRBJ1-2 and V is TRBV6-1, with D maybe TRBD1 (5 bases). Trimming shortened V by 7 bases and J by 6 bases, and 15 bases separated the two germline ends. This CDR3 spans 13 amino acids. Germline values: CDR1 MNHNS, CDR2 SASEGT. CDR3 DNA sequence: TGTGCCAGCATTCGGGACCGGTTCCATGGCTACACCTTC. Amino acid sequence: CASIRDRFHGYTF.

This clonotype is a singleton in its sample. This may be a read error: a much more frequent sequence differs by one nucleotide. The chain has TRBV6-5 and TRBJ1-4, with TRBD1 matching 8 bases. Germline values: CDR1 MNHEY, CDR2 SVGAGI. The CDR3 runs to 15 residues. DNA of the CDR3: TGTGCCTGCAGTTCCCTCCGGGGACAGGCTGAAAAACTGTTTTTT. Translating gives CACSSLRGQAEKLFF.

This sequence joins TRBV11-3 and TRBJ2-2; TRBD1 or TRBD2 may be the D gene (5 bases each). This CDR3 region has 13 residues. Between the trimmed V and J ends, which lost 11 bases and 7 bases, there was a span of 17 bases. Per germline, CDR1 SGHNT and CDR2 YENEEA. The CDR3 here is CAGSGRDHGELFF. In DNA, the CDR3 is TGTGCCGGCTCGGGCAGGGACCACGGGGAGCTGTTTTTT. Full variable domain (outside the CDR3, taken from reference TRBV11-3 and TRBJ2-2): EAGVVQSPRYKIIEKKQPVAFWCNPISGHNTLYWYLQNLGQGPELLIRYENEEAVDDSQLPKDRFSAERLKGVDSTLKIQPAELGDSAVYLCAGSGRDHGELFFGEGSRLTVL.